This T cell receptor (beta chain) was captured by sequencing in a study of graft-versus-host responses after intestinal transplantation. Profiled with immunoSEQ multiplex PCR; TCRdb holds only in-frame clones, not every one. The profile covers about 90,000 clones, with about nine tenths appearing a single time and approximately 0.28% taken by the ten largest. Trimming removed 0 bases from V and 4 bases from J, with 6 bases in between. The CDR3 consists of 13 residues. The V gene's germline CDR1 is MGHRA and CDR2 YSYEKL. Points on this clone: As yet, its antigen is unknown.

The sample consisted of unstimulated CD4+ T cells sorted from spleen or lymph node cells, taken before transplant. This clonotype was sampled from a human donor who was the organ donor for an intestinal transplant. The chain joins TRBV4-1 to TRBJ1-1, with D perhaps TRBD1 (5 bases). CDR3 loop: CASSQEGGTEAFF. The CDR3 DNA reads as TGCGCCAGCAGCCAAGAGGGGGGCACTGAAGCTTTCTTT.